The T cell receptor (beta chain) under discussion was sequenced for a study of OX40 agonist ivuxolimab in advanced cancers. Across the study: Patients received ivuxolimab, an agonistic anti-OX40 (CD134) antibody. Across the patients, intravenous ivuxolimab was delivered every 2 weeks at 0.01 to 10 mg/kg. Enrollees could have had prior anti-PD-1, anti-PD-L1 or anti-CTLA-4 therapy, which 30% to 50% had received. Regarding the study as a whole: Low levels of normalized T-cell clonal expansion also appeared in some nonresponders.

Clones were sequenced by immunoSEQ multiplex PCR, and TCRdb holds only the in-frame ones, with some missing. The profile shows some 100,000 clones, about nine tenths of them singletons. Regarding this clone: The target antigen is unknown.

Germline V gene lookup returns CDR1 SGHNT and CDR2 YYREEE (reference sequence). The CDR3 covers 14 residues. The J segment lost 5 bases and the V segment lost 4 bases, leaving 2 bases of the junction unmatched. This material consisted of CD4+ or CD8+ T cells sorted from blood, taken in a trial of the OX40 agonist ivuxolimab. The chain uses TRBV5-4 and TRBJ2-3; 12 positions match TRBD2. The receptor was derived from an adult with an advanced solid tumor such as melanoma, head and neck, liver or kidney cancer. CDR3 bases: TGTGCCAGCAGCGAGGGACTAGCGGGAGATACGCAGTATTTT. It encodes CASSEGLAGDTQYF.